One and the same sample provided the 31 T cell receptor beta chains below, sequenced in a study of T cells in Graves' hyperthyroidism and ophthalmopathy. The TCR beta CDR3 regions underwent amplification using RNA transcripts as the source. A first-round RT-PCR of the TCR CDR3 used the HTBI primer set. TCRdb reanalysed the multiplex PCR reads using MiXCR and keeps one entry per CDR3 protein. The sample carries 450,000 to 700,000 distinct CDR3 sequences, about half recorded once. The sequencing sample was made of peripheral blood or thyroid tissue (not recorded which). The receptors stem from a woman between 18 and 30 years old with Graves' hyperthyroidism.

The gene calls are TRBV30 and TRBJ1-6; perhaps TRBD1 as D (6 bases). The CDR3 extends over 14 amino acids. Trimming took off 5 bases at V and 7 bases at J, with 15 bases between the two ends. Germline V gene lookup returns CDR1 GTSNPN and CDR2 SVGIG (reference sequence). The CDR3 DNA reads TGTGCCTGGGGCCGGACAGCCCGAAATTCACCCCTCCACTTT. Its protein is CAWGRTARNSPLHF. Full variable domain (missing parts from reference TRBV30 and TRBJ1-6): SQTIHQWPATLVQPVGSPLSLECTVEGTSNPNLYWYRQAAGRGLQLLFYSVGIGQISSEVPQNLSASRPQDRQFILSSKKLLLSDSGFYLCAWGRTARNSPLHFGNGTRLTVT.

This chain joins TRBV7-9 and TRBJ2-5; TRBD2 agrees at 7 bases. The DNA end favors TRBJ2-1, so the J call may be wrong. Germline CDR1 reads SEHNR; CDR2 reads FQNEAQ (reference sequence). The CDR3 runs to 11 residues. The CDR3 sequence: CASLPGGEQFF. In nucleotides, the CDR3 is TGTGCCAGCCTGCCGGGGGGTGAGCAGTTCTTC.

This clonotype was found a few times. The chain is built from TRBV2 and TRBJ2-5; D gene uncertain. Germline V gene lookup returns CDR1 SNHLY and CDR2 FYNNEI. The CDR3 totals 14 residues. V lost 2 bases and J lost 5, with 12 bases in between. DNA for the CDR3: TGTGCCAGCAGTGAATTTCCCAGTAAGGAGACCCAGTACTTC. This sequence encodes CASSEFPSKETQYF.

On this clonotype: A read error may produce the germline difference seen at one junction end. This chain connects TRBV20-1 to TRBJ2-6; D possibly matches TRBD1 or TRBD2 (5 bases each). Germline CDR1 reads DFQATT; CDR2 reads SNEGSKA (reference sequence). This CDR3 contains 14 residues. CDR3 bases: TGCAGTGCTAGAGGGGACGGAGTATGGGGCACTGAAGCTTTC. Its translation: CSARGDGVWGTEAF.

The chain combines TRBV27 with TRBJ1-1; tentative D call: TRBD1 (5 bases). Trimming took 1 base from V and 8 from J, leaving 26 bases between them. Germline-derived CDR1 and CDR2 are MNHEY and SMNVEV (reference sequence). The length of the CDR3 is 18 residues. Written as DNA, the CDR3 is TGTGCCAGCAGTTTATGGGGCGTTTTTAGGGGCTACAAACAGGAAGCTTTCTTT. This gives the protein CASSLWGVFRGYKQEAFF.

Worth noting for this clonotype: The junction differs from germline at one of its ends, possibly a read error. This chain joins TRBV7-7 and TRBJ1-3; TRBD2 is a possible D gene (6 bases). The J call may be mistaken, given a closer DNA end match to TRBJ2-3. The CDR3 is 16 amino acids. The germline CDR1 and CDR2 sequences are SSHAT and FNYEAQ (reference sequence). The CDR3 DNA sequence: TGTGCTAGCAGCTTAGCGCCCGGACTAATCACAGATACGCAGTATTTT. Translated, it gives CASSLAPGLITDTQYF.

This clonotype appeared a single time. The J gene is TRBJ2-6, the V gene TRBV12-3 or TRBV12-4; TRBD2 is a possible D gene (5 bases). This CDR3 has 15 amino acids. Between the trimmed V and J ends, which lost 5 bases and 5 bases, there was a span of 13 bases. CDR3 in amino acids: CASSEAPGRANVLTF. In nucleotides, the CDR3 is TGTGCCAGCAGTGAAGCGCCCGGGAGGGCCAACGTCCTGACTTTC.

The table lists this clonotype with many counts. The rearrangement links TRBV29-1 to TRBJ1-1; 7 nucleotides agree with TRBD1. The CDR3 has 13 residues. V gave up 7 bases and J gave up 2 bases; unmatched junction bases: 7. Germline CDR1 SQVTM, CDR2 ANQGSEA. DNA for the CDR3: TGCAGCGGACCGACAGGGAATAACACTGAAGCTTTCTTT. Protein product: CSGPTGNNTEAFF.

The chain combines TRBV10-3 with TRBJ2-7; 12 positions match TRBD2. This CDR3 contains 16 residues. The V gene end was trimmed by 2 bases and the J gene end by 6 bases; junction bases not matched to a gene: 8. Looked up from germline, CDR1 is ENHRY and CDR2 is SYGVKD. CDR3 amino acids: CAISEPTSGSSSEQYF. The CDR3 DNA reads as TGTGCCATCAGTGAGCCGACTAGCGGGAGTTCCAGCGAGCAGTACTTC.

J is TRBJ2-2 and V is TRBV5-1; 9 nucleotides agree with TRBD2. With V trimmed by 6 bases and J by 4 bases, 7 bases remained unmatched. The CDR3 is made up of 15 amino acids. Germline CDR1 SGHRS, CDR2 YFSETQ. CDR3 DNA sequence: TGCGCCAGCACGACTAGCGGTTCGGCCACCGGGGAGCTGTTTTTT. As protein: CASTTSGSATGELFF.

This clonotype was recorded many times. The chain carries TRBV5-6 and TRBJ1-1; possible D gene TRBD1, 6 bases. The CDR3 has 13 amino acids. CDR1 and CDR2 (germline): SGHDT, YYEEEE. CDR3 amino acids: CAAGVGRFTEAFF. The CDR3 DNA reads TGTGCAGCAGGGGTTGGTAGGTTCACTGAAGCTTTCTTT.

This clonotype has a count of ten or more. The V gene is TRBV12-3 or TRBV12-4, the J gene TRBJ2-5; tentatively, D is TRBD1 or TRBD2 (5 bases each). V lost 3 bases and J lost 5, with 16 bases in between. This CDR3 has 15 amino acids. The CDR3, as DNA: TGTGCCAGCAGTTTGAGGGCCAGTGAGGGGGAGACCCAGTACTTC. This gives the protein CASSLRASEGETQYF.

This clonotype was counted many times. This may come from a read error, since a much larger clone is one base off. The V gene is TRBV7-9, the J gene TRBJ2-7; D gene uncertain. Trimming stripped 1 base from V and 3 bases from J, with 4 bases between. CDR3 length: 12 amino acids. Germline assignment: CDR1 SEHNR and CDR2 FQNEAQ (reference sequence). The CDR3 nucleotides read TGTGCCAGCAGCTTAGTTGACTACGAGCAGTACTTC. Its protein product is CASSLVDYEQYF. Full variable domain (rest looked up from reference TRBV7-9 and TRBJ2-7): DTGVSQNPRHKITKRGQNVTFRCDPISEHNRLYWYRQTLGQGPEFLTYFQNEAQLEKSRLLSDRFSAERPKGSFSTLEIQRTEQGDSAMYLCASSLVDYEQYFGPGTRLTVT.

This clonotype was counted only a few times. The chain recombines TRBV2 with TRBJ2-1; a weak D match, TRBD2 (6 bases). The CDR3 spans 15 residues. Between the trimmed V and J ends, which lost 2 bases and 2 bases, there was a span of 10 bases. Looked up from germline, CDR1 is SNHLY and CDR2 is FYNNEI. The CDR3 is CASSESGRAYNEQFF. The CDR3 DNA reads as TGTGCCAGCAGTGAAAGCGGGCGCGCCTACAATGAGCAGTTCTTC.

This clonotype was counted at least ten times. The V gene is TRBV11-2, the J gene TRBJ1-1; 8 bases agree with TRBD1. V trimming: 5 bases; J trimming: 11 bases; junction bases outside the gene matches: 10. The CDR3 consists of 13 residues. The germline CDR1 and CDR2 sequences are SGHAT and FQNNGV. Written as DNA, the CDR3 is TGTGCCAGCAGCCCAGGGGGCAGTCCGTGGGCTTTCTTT. Translated, it gives CASSPGGSPWAFF.

This clonotype appeared many times. This chain links TRBV25-1 with TRBJ1-6, with 10 positions matching TRBD1. This CDR3 contains 15 residues. V shed 4 bases and J 10 bases; nucleotides not matched to a gene: 7. CDR1 and CDR2 (germline): MGHDK, SYGVNS. CDR3 sequence: CASSARGTGESPLHF. For the CDR3, the DNA is TGTGCCAGCAGTGCGCGGGGGACAGGGGAATCACCCCTCCACTTT.

J is TRBJ2-1 and V is TRBV20-1; TRBD1 might be the D (6 bases). CDR1 and CDR2 (germline): DFQATT, SNEGSKA (reference sequence). The CDR3 sequence is 15 residues long. Trimming shortened V by 4 bases and J by 0 bases, and 13 bases separated the two germline ends. DNA for the CDR3: TGCAGTGCTATCACAGGGTCTCTCTCCTACAATGAGCAGTTCTTC. Translation: CSAITGSLSYNEQFF.

This clonotype was seen a single time. The V and J genes are TRBV29-1 and TRBJ1-5; 7 positions agree with TRBD1. The CDR3 is made up of 13 amino acids. The junction had 7 bases not matched to a gene; V was cut back by 8 bases and J by 3 bases. Germline-derived CDR1 and CDR2 are SQVTM and ANQGSEA. For the CDR3, the DNA is TGCAGCTTGACAGGGACGAACAATCAGCCCCAGCATTTT. This gives the protein CSLTGTNNQPQHF.

This clonotype was found many times. The gene calls are TRBV9 and TRBJ1-6; 8 nucleotides line up with TRBD1. The germline CDR1 and CDR2 sequences are SGDLS and YYNGEE. The CDR3 contains 15 residues. Trimming at V came to 4 bases and at J to 4 bases, leaving 4 bases not matched to a gene. The CDR3 DNA reads TGTGCCAGCAGCCCCCGGACAGGGTATAATTCACCCCTCCACTTT. Translation: CASSPRTGYNSPLHF. The full variable domain, in which reference TRBV9 and TRBJ1-6 provide the parts outside the CDR3, is DSGVTQTPKHLITATGQRVTLRCSPRSGDLSVYWYQQSLDQGLQFLIQYYNGEERAKGNILERFSAQQFPDLHSELNLSSLELGDSALYFCASSPRTGYNSPLHFGNGTRLTVT.

This clonotype has ten or more counts. The rearrangement uses TRBV18 and TRBJ2-5; D gene uncertain. Germline assignment: CDR1 KGHSH and CDR2 LQKENI. The CDR3 loop spans 13 amino acids. Trimming left V 1 base short and J 3 bases short, with 6 bases between. Here the CDR3 DNA reads TGTGCCAGCTCACCACGGATGGAAGAGACCCAGTACTTC. It specifies CASSPRMEETQYF.

In its sample, this clonotype is medium-sized. The V and J genes are TRBV11-2 and TRBJ2-7; the D gene is possibly TRBD1 (5 bases). This CDR3 comprises 13 residues. V was trimmed by 8 bases and J by 3 bases, leaving 14 bases between them. Per germline, CDR1 SGHAT and CDR2 FQNNGV. CDR3 in amino acids: CASPRVKGYEQYF. CDR3 in DNA: TGTGCCAGCCCCAGGGTTAAAGGCTACGAGCAGTACTTC.

The chain couples TRBV7-9 to TRBJ1-5, with TRBD1 identical over 8 bases. V was pared by 2 bases and J by 2 bases, with 2 bases of the junction left unmatched. Germline CDR1 reads SEHNR; CDR2 reads FQNEAQ (reference sequence). This CDR3 region has 15 residues. The DNA of the CDR3 is TGTGCCAGCAGCTTACAGGGGGCAGGCAATCAGCCCCAGCATTTT. Its protein is CASSLQGAGNQPQHF.

The rearrangement uses TRBV12-3 or TRBV12-4 and TRBJ2-5, with D maybe TRBD2 (5 bases). The CDR3 has 16 residues. The germline V and J ends were trimmed by 2 bases and 2 bases, with 15 bases remaining between them. CDR3 in amino acids: CASSLKGGWRQETQYF. CDR3 bases: TGTGCCAGCAGTTTAAAAGGCGGGTGGAGACAAGAGACCCAGTACTTC.

This rearrangement joins TRBV29-1 to TRBJ1-1, with 9 bases identical to TRBD1. Germline V CDR1 and CDR2: SQVTM, ANQGSEA. The CDR3 consists of 15 residues. V shed 0 bases, J shed 5 bases, and the junction held 7 bases outside the gene matches. The CDR3 loop is CSVEEGDRVRTEAFF. The CDR3 nucleotides are TGCAGCGTTGAAGAAGGGGACAGGGTGAGAACTGAAGCTTTCTTT. Combining the CDR3 with reference TRBV29-1 and TRBJ1-1 gives the whole variable domain SAVISQKPSRDICQRGTSLTIQCQVDSQVTMMFWYRQQPGQSLTLIATANQGSEATYESGFVIDKFPISRPNLTFSTLTVSNMSPEDSSIYLCSVEEGDRVRTEAFFGQGTRLTVV.

This chain's CDR3 is CSASRQGNTGELFF. The CDR3 DNA is TGCAGTGCTAGTCGACAGGGCAACACCGGGGAGCTGTTTTTT. J is TRBJ2-2 and V is TRBV20-1; 7 bases are shared with TRBD1. Germline CDR1 reads DFQATT; CDR2 reads SNEGSKA (reference sequence). The CDR3 totals 14 residues. The V gene end was trimmed by 3 bases and the J gene end by 2 bases; junction bases not matched to a gene: 3.

This clonotype was seen ten or more times. V and J are TRBV24-1 and TRBJ1-5; D remains ambiguous. With 5 bases removed from V and 6 bases from J, the gap between germline ends came to 13 bases. The CDR3 sequence is 14 residues long. Per germline, CDR1 KGHDR and CDR2 SFDVKD. The CDR3 DNA is TGTGCCACCAGTGGGGCGGGCGCAGTTCAGCCCCAGCATTTT. This sequence encodes CATSGAGAVQPQHF.

The chain recombines TRBV29-1 with TRBJ1-5; 10 positions agree with TRBD1. The CDR3 totals 13 residues. With 8 bases clipped from V and 14 bases from J, the junction kept 15 bases outside the gene matches. CDR1 and CDR2 from the germline V gene are SQVTM and ANQGSEA. This chain's CDR3 is CSSEQDRGANEHF. CDR3 nucleotide sequence: TGCAGCTCAGAGCAGGACAGGGGGGCCAATGAGCATTTT. Full variable domain (outside the CDR3, taken from reference TRBV29-1 and TRBJ1-5): SAVISQKPSRDICQRGTSLTIQCQVDSQVTMMFWYRQQPGQSLTLIATANQGSEATYESGFVIDKFPISRPNLTFSTLTVSNMSPEDSSIYLCSSEQDRGANEHFGDGTRLSIL.

This chain connects TRBV15 to TRBJ1-5; the D gene is possibly TRBD1 (6 bases). The CDR3 sequence is 14 residues long. Germline CDR1 and CDR2: LNHNV and YYDKDF (reference sequence). The germline V and J ends were trimmed by 0 bases and 12 bases, with 15 bases remaining between them. CDR3 in amino acids: CATSRDFKGGNQHF. CDR3 bases: TGTGCCACCAGCAGAGATTTTAAGGGGGGAAACCAGCATTTT.

This clonotype was detected a few times. The chain carries TRBV2 and TRBJ2-7, with D possibly being TRBD2 (5 bases). This CDR3 comprises 11 residues. CDR1 is SNHLY and CDR2 is FYNNEI in the germline V gene. V lost 6 bases and J lost 7, with 10 bases in between. CDR3 sequence: CASRAEVEQYF. CDR3 coding DNA: TGTGCCAGCAGGGCGGAGGTTGAGCAGTACTTC.

A word on this clonotype: A much larger clone lies a single base off, so this may be a read error. The J gene is TRBJ2-6, the V gene TRBV13; 13 nucleotides agree with TRBD2. Trimming at V came to 6 bases and at J to 2 bases, leaving 4 bases not matched to a gene. Germline CDR1 reads PRHDT; CDR2 reads FYEKMQ (reference sequence). The CDR3 is 17 residues long. The CDR3 spells CASRGLAGNPGANVLTF. Written as DNA, the CDR3 is TGTGCCAGCAGGGGACTAGCGGGAAACCCTGGGGCCAACGTCCTGACTTTC.

In its sample, this clonotype was seen many times. V and J are TRBV4-2 and TRBJ1-5; D is ambiguous. Germline V gene lookup returns CDR1 LGHNA and CDR2 YNFKEQ. V lost 1 base and J lost 2, with 9 bases in between. This CDR3 has 15 amino acids. The CDR3 bases are TGTGCCAGCAGCCAAGGGGAGTGGGGCAATCAGCCCCAGCATTTT. Protein: CASSQGEWGNQPQHF.